The rows below give T cell receptor beta chains drawn from one sample of a study of vaccination effects on CD4 cells after COVID-19. Some clones are missing from TCRdb's copy, which holds only in-frame ones; the method was immunoSEQ multiplex PCR. The repertoire holds 15,000 to 20,000 clones, with 65% to 75% as singletons. Their specific antigens are unknown. This specimen was CD4+ T cells from PBMCs cultured with SARS-CoV-2 spike peptides, taken after COVID-19 vaccination. The receptors originated from a human donor who had a prior SARS-CoV-2 infection. Each CDR3 is given with its conserved first and last residue. Size is stated for part of the rows, as once, few or many counts, or as a class when the clone is expanded.

v_call	cdr3_length	j_call	clone_size	cdr3_aa
TRBV5-1	15	TRBJ2-7	-	CASSPQPGLAREQYF
TRBV6-1	16	TRBJ2-3	-	CASSERVVAGGDTQYF
TRBV5-1	13	TRBJ1-2	-	CASSLGVGYGYTF
TRBV20-1	11	TRBJ2-2	-	CSASGASELFF
TRBV5-6	13	TRBJ1-2	few	CASSLDANYGYTF
TRBV5-1	17	TRBJ2-5	once	CASSLMARLAKGETQYF
TRBV6-1	14	TRBJ1-2	-	CASSELGSNYGYTF
TRBV23-1	16	TRBJ1-5	-	CASSSIWGESNRPQHF
TRBV9	15	TRBJ1-5	-	CASSAGGASGQPQHF
TRBV7-9	15	TRBJ2-5	-	CASSRLTGQSETQYF
TRBV7-9	14	TRBJ2-7	-	CASSLAGTDYEQYF
TRBV5-4	15	TRBJ2-7	-	CASSFYTSRSYEQYF
TRBV18	15	TRBJ1-6	-	CASSPLERGTSPLHF
TRBV30	12	TRBJ2-3	-	CAWSGAGDTQYF
TRBV11-3	14	TRBJ1-1	once	CASSFETADTEAFF
TRBV5-4	14	TRBJ2-7	-	CASRNGQGKGEQYF
TRBV10-3	12	TRBJ2-7	-	CAIAGGPYEQYF
TRBV25-1	15	TRBJ1-5	few	CASSDRGEGNQPQHF
TRBV3-1/TRBV3-2	13	TRBJ2-5	-	CASSLRQDGAQYF
TRBV6-5	15	TRBJ1-2	once	CASRGGTGGARGYTF
TRBV5-6	15	TRBJ2-3	-	CASSLLVRGADTQYF
TRBV7-2	16	TRBJ2-1	-	CASSLRDRVLGNEQFF
TRBV3-1/TRBV3-2	14	TRBJ2-7	-	CASSSLAASYEQYF
TRBV5-1	16	TRBJ2-3	few	CASSREGLGTTDTQYF
TRBV5-4	13	TRBJ1-2	-	CASSLDRLEGYTF
TRBV25-1	17	TRBJ2-1	-	CASSAGRAGGLYNEQFF
TRBV3-1/TRBV3-2	14	TRBJ1-2	few	CASSHRGLLYGYTF
TRBV5-1	15	TRBJ2-3	-	CASSSPGQSTDTQYF
TRBV5-1	15	TRBJ1-1	once	CASSLGGLANTEAFF
TRBV6-6	15	TRBJ1-2	-	CASSYSSGFKYGYTF
TRBV18	15	TRBJ2-7	-	CASSPPSTHNYEQYF
TRBV9	17	TRBJ1-6	-	CASSDGPGQGAASPLHF
TRBV19	13	TRBJ1-4	-	CAAQGAPNEKLFF
TRBV4-2	17	TRBJ2-3	-	CASSQSLSGGGADTQYF
TRBV7-6	15	TRBJ2-5	-	CASSLGQRAQETQYF
TRBV4-1	14	TRBJ2-7	few	CASSRDRVRHEQYF
TRBV18	14	TRBJ1-1	-	CASSPDSDYTEAFF
TRBV30	16	TRBJ1-4	-	CAWSVYEGPTNEKLFF
TRBV24-1	15	TRBJ2-1	-	CATGWGGGNSNEQFF
TRBV9	15	TRBJ2-3	-	CASSPTSGQTDTQYF
TRBV7-2	14	TRBJ2-1	-	CASSFLTPNNEQFF